Listed here are 8 T cell receptor beta chains from one sample, sequenced in a study of T cells in Graves' hyperthyroidism and ophthalmopathy. TCR beta CDR3 region amplification was performed from RNA transcripts. TCR CDR3 underwent first-round RT-PCR with the HTBI primer set. MiXCR was run by TCRdb on the multiplex PCR reads, yielding one entry per CDR3 protein. The data hold about 400,000 distinct CDR3 sequences, with roughly an eighth observed a single time. The sequenced material came from blood. The receptors come from a young woman with Graves' hyperthyroidism.

This clonotype was seen ten or more times. The genes are TRBV12-3 or TRBV12-4 and TRBJ1-1, with 9 bases that match TRBD1. V shed 6 bases, J shed 5 bases, and the junction held 7 bases outside the gene matches. The CDR3 totals 14 residues. For the CDR3, the DNA is TGTGCCAGCAGCGAACAGGGGGCTGGGACTGAAGCTTTCTTT. It codes for CASSEQGAGTEAFF.

Ten or more counts support this clonotype. The chain links TRBV6-2 or TRBV6-3 to TRBJ2-1, with TRBD2 matching 8 bases. CDR3 length equals 17 residues. The germline gives CDR1 MNHEY, CDR2 SVGEGT. V shed 6 bases and J 6 bases; nucleotides not matched to a gene: 16. The CDR3 spells CASSPGWQAGDVNEQFF. The CDR3 coding sequence is TGTGCCAGCAGCCCCGGGTGGCAAGCGGGGGACGTCAATGAGCAGTTCTTC.

This clonotype was recorded many times. The DNA for the CDR3 is TGTGCCAGCTCACCACCAAAGCCCAAAGAGACCCAGTACTTC. Translation: CASSPPKPKETQYF. The chain links TRBV18 to TRBJ2-5; D unresolved. V was shortened by 0 bases and J by 3 bases, with 8 bases between the two germline ends. This CDR3 spans 14 amino acids. The germline V gene has CDR1 KGHSH and CDR2 LQKENI.

This clonotype occurred many times. The chain has TRBV12-3 or TRBV12-4 and TRBJ1-1; D call uncertain. The CDR3 length is 12 residues. Deletions cut 6 bases from V and 2 bases from J, with 7 bases between. The chain's CDR3 is CASSYINTEAFF. The CDR3 DNA reads TGTGCCAGCAGCTATATCAACACTGAAGCTTTCTTT.

This clonotype was seen many times. The chain recombines TRBV5-1 with TRBJ1-1; D unclear. The germline CDR1 and CDR2 sequences are SGHRS and YFSETQ. The CDR3 sequence is 15 residues long. The germline V and J ends were trimmed by 1 base and 4 bases, with 14 bases remaining between them. The DNA for the CDR3 is TGCGCCAGCAGCTTGCGAGAGTGGCGGGGCACTGAAGCTTTCTTT. Protein: CASSLREWRGTEAFF.

This clonotype was counted many times. V is TRBV7-2 and J is TRBJ1-1; tentative D call: TRBD1 (5 bases). The V end was cut by 6 bases, the J end by 1 base, with 9 bases between. Germline CDR1 reads SGHTA; CDR2 reads FQGNSA. The CDR3 contains 13 residues. The CDR3 coding sequence is TGTGCCAGCAGGTATACAGGGAACACTGAAGCTTTCTTT. This sequence encodes CASRYTGNTEAFF.

The sample holds a few counts of this clonotype. The rearrangement links TRBV12-3 or TRBV12-4 to TRBJ1-1, with D possibly matching TRBD1 (5 bases). This CDR3 comprises 14 residues. The V and J ends lost 3 bases and 8 bases respectively, with 16 bases between them. CDR3 DNA: TGTGCCAGCAGTTTTGACAGTCCCCCGATCGAAGCTTTCTTT. Residues: CASSFDSPPIEAFF.

This clonotype was counted ten times or more. In nucleotides, the CDR3 is TGTGCCAGCAGCCCTTTCAGCGACTATACGCAGTATTTT. Protein: CASSPFSDYTQYF. This chain links TRBV11-2 with TRBJ2-3; D unresolved. Germline CDR1 SGHAT, CDR2 FQNNGV. The CDR3 totals 13 residues. Trimming shortened V by 5 bases and J by 7 bases, and 13 bases separated the two germline ends.